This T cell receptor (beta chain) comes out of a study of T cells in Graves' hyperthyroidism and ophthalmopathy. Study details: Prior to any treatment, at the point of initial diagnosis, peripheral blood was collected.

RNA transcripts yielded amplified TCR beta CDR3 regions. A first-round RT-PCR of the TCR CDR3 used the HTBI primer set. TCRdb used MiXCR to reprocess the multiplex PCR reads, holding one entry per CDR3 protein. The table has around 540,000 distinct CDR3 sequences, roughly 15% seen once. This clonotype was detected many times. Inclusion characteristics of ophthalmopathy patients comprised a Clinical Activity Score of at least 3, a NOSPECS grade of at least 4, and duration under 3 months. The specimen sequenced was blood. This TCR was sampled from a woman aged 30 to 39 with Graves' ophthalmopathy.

The CDR3 protein is CAASNGQGAEQFF. CDR3 nucleotides: TGTGCCGCCTCTAACGGACAGGGCGCGGAGCAGTTCTTC. V usage is TRBV10-3 and J usage is TRBJ2-1; 8 nucleotides line up with TRBD1. V shed 11 bases and J 10 bases; nucleotides not matched to a gene: 13. The CDR3 runs 13 residues. Germline V gene data show CDR1 as ENHRY and CDR2 as SYGVKD.